Given below is one T cell receptor beta chain in context. These data originate in a study of blood T cell repertoires in COVID-19. V lost 5 bases and J lost 4; bases outside the gene matches: 3. CDR3 size: 13 residues. Germline loops: CDR1 SGHTA, CDR2 FQGTGA. Authors' methods: The assay estimated nucleated cells by amplifying reference gene primers. The assay was immunoSEQ multiplex PCR, and TCRdb's table has in-frame clones only and misses some. That table furnishes V, J and clone size, whereas the DNA furnished D and trimming. This sample has fewer than 250,000 clones, with more than 75% found just once.

The J gene is TRBJ2-7, the V gene TRBV7-3; 9 bases are a match to TRBD1. The sequence was collected from a man between 50 and 59 years old with acute or convalescent COVID-19. The sequenced sample consisted of peripheral blood. The CDR3 region has the DNA TGTGCCAGCAGCAAAGACAGGGGGTACGAGCAGTACTTC. It is translated as CASSKDRGYEQYF.